One sample yielded the 9 T cell receptor beta chains listed below, sequenced in a study of T-cell memory formation after mild COVID-19. TCRdb reanalysed the 5' RACE reads using MiXCR and keeps one entry per CDR3 protein. Altogether roughly 400,000 distinct CDR3 sequences are present, about a sixth being singletons, with the ten largest covering 20% to 25%. Material for sequencing was PBMCs or a T cell subset sorted from them (not recorded which). Receptor source: a man aged 18 to 30 who had mild COVID-19 (a few samples of this study predate the infection). Cell type and time point are not known.

Only a few counts were recorded for this clonotype. The chain uses TRBV20-1 and TRBJ2-3; no clear D gene. The germline CDR1 and CDR2 sequences are DFQATT and SNEGSKA (reference sequence). Trimming removed 6 bases from V and 4 bases from J, with 11 bases in between. The CDR3 length is 12 residues. The CDR3 is CSADRTADTQYF. DNA of the CDR3: TGCAGTGCCGACCGAACCGCAGATACGCAGTATTTT.

This clonotype was recorded at least ten times. The chain carries TRBV7-9 and TRBJ2-7; 7 bases map to TRBD2. The CDR3 spans 16 residues. Germline-derived CDR1 and CDR2 are SEHNR and FQNEAQ (reference sequence). The trim removed 4 bases at V and 4 bases at J, leaving 13 bases unmatched. Here the CDR3 reads CASSSSGGGEPYEQYV. As DNA, the CDR3 is TGTGCCAGCAGCTCCTCGGGGGGAGGGGAGCCATACGAGCAGTACGTC.

The chain uses TRBV10-3 and TRBJ1-5, with 12 positions matching TRBD1. This CDR3 is built from 17 residues. CDR1 is ENHRY and CDR2 is SYGVKD in the germline V gene. After removal of 11 bases from V and 5 bases from J, the junction contained 16 bases not matched to a gene. The CDR3 protein is CAVGGTGGMRGYQPQHF. CDR3 nucleotides: TGTGCCGTCGGCGGGACAGGGGGCATGAGGGGGTATCAGCCCCAGCATTTT.

The chain has TRBV3-1 and TRBJ1-2; TRBD1 matches at 7 bases. The CDR3 loop spans 15 amino acids. Germline values: CDR1 LGHDT, CDR2 YNNKEL (reference sequence). V gave up 1 base and J gave up 8 bases; unmatched junction bases: 10. The CDR3 here is CASSQAAAGGDGYTF. The CDR3 nucleotides are TGTGCCAGCAGCCAAGCCGCCGCAGGGGGGGACGGCTACACCTTC. Complete variable domain (other parts from reference TRBV3-1 and TRBJ1-2): DTAVSQTPKYLVTQMGNDKSIKCEQNLGHDTMYWYKQDSKKFLKIMFSYNNKELIINETVPNRFSPKSPDKAHLNLHINSLELGDSAVYFCASSQAAAGGDGYTFGSGTRLTVV.

The CDR3 loop reads CASSQGYNYGYTF. CDR3 in DNA: TGCGCCAGCAGCCAAGGATATAACTATGGCTACACCTTC. The chain links TRBV4-3 to TRBJ1-2, with D hard to call. The CDR3 sequence is 13 residues long. With 1 base removed from V and 1 base from J, the gap between germline ends came to 4 bases. From germline, CDR1 is LGHNA and CDR2 YSLEER.

The CDR3 here is CSAFGSQGVTEAFF. CDR3 bases: TGCAGCGCCTTCGGTTCACAGGGGGTGACTGAAGCTTTCTTT. This chain uses TRBV29-1 with TRBJ1-1; 8 bases are a match to TRBD1. J gave up 5 bases and V 7 bases, and 12 bases lay outside the gene matches. The CDR3 spans 14 residues. From germline, CDR1 is SQVTM and CDR2 ANQGSEA.

The table lists this clonotype with a few counts. The rearrangement joins TRBV20-1 to TRBJ1-2, with D maybe TRBD1 (5 bases). Germline CDR1 reads DFQATT; CDR2 reads SNEGSKA (reference sequence). Trimming removed 0 bases at V and 4 bases at J, with 9 bases between. The CDR3 covers 13 residues. CDR3 sequence (DNA): TGCAGTGCTAGAGAAGGGGAAGGCTATGGCTACACCTTC. Translated: CSAREGEGYGYTF.

A few counts support this clonotype. The chain uses TRBV13 and TRBJ1-5; TRBD1 matches at 9 bases. The CDR3 has 15 residues. Per germline, CDR1 PRHDT and CDR2 FYEKMQ (reference sequence). V lost 5 bases to trimming and J lost 5 bases; unmatched junction nucleotides: 7. This CDR3 reads CASSLGQGIDQPQHF. The CDR3 nucleotides are TGTGCCAGCAGCCTGGGACAGGGAATTGATCAGCCCCAGCATTTT.

V gene TRBV5-1 combines with J gene TRBJ2-5, with D perhaps TRBD1 or TRBD2 (7 bases each). The CDR3 totals 16 residues. The germline V gene encodes CDR1 SGHRS and CDR2 YFSETQ. Trimming removed 0 bases from V and 3 bases from J, with 15 bases in between. CDR3 sequence: CASSLVGGTVEETQYF. CDR3 nucleotide sequence: TGCGCCAGCAGCTTGGTCGGGGGGACAGTTGAAGAGACCCAGTACTTC.